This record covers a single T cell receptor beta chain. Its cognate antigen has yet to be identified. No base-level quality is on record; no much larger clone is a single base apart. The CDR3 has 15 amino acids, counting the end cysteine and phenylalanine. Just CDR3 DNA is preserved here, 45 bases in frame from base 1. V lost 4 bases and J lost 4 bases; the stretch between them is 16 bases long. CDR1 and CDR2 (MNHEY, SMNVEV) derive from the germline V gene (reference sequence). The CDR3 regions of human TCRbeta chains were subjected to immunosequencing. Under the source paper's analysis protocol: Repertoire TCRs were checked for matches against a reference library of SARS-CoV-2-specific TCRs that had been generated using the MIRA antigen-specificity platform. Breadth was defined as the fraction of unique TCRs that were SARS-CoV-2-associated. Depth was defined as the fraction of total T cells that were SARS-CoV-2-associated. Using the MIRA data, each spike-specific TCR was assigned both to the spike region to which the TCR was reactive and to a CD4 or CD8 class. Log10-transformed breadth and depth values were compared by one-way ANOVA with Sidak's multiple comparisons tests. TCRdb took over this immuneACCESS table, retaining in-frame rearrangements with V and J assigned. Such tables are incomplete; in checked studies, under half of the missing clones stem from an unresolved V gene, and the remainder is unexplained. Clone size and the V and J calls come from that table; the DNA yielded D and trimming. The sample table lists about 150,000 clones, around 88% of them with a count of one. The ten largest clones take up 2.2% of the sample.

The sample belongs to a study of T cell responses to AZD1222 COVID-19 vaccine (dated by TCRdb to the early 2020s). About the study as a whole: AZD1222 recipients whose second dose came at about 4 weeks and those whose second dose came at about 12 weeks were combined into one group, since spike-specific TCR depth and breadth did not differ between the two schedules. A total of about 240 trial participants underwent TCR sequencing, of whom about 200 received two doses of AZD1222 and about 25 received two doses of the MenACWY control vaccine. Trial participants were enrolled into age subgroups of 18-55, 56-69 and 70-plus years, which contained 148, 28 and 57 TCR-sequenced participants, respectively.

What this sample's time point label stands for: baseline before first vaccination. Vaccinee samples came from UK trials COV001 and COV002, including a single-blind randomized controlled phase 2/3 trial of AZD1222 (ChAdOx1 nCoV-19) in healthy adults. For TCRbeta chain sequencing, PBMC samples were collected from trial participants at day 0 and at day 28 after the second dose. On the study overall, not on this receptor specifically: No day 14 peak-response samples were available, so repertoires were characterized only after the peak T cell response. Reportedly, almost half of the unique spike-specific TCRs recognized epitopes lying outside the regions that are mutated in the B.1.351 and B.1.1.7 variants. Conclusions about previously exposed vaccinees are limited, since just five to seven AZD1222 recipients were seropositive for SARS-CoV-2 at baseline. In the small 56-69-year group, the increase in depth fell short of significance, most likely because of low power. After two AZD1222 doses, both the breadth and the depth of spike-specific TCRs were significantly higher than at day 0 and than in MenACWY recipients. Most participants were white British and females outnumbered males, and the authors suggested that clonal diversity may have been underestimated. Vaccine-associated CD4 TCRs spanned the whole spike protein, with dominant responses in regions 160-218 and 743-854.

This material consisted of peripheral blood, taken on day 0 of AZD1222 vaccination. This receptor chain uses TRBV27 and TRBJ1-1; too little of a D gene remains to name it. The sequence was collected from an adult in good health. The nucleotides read TGTGCCAGCAGTTCCCCCCACTGGGAGGGCACTGAAGCTTTCTTT. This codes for CASSSPHWEGTEAFF.